This TCR beta chain was captured in a study of human T cells and chemical hapten exposure. Overall study context: Among samples, TCR yields varied mainly because of small differences in pooled library volume.

The germline CDR1 and CDR2 sequences are ENHRY and SYGVKD. This CDR3 region has 13 residues. V shed 8 bases and J shed 3 bases, with 12 bases lying between them. This clonotype was recorded only once. Using its own MiXCR run on the RACE reads, TCRdb lists one record per CDR3 protein. The repertoire consists of 85,000 to 100,000 distinct CDR3 sequences, with around 25% occurring once and the leading ten covering about 9.4%. Indicated time point: patch test 3, about 24 weeks after DPC sensitization. The sample's treatment: therapeutic diphenylcyclopropenone sensitization with weekly scalp DPC. The study drew its donors from alopecia patients who were 18 to 70 years old and suitable for DPC. Unfractionated whole blood yielded total RNA.

This receptor was taken from a man in his forties or fifties with alopecia areata. Some clones in this sample may be carry-over from other donors' samples. The chain has TRBV10-3 and TRBJ2-3; tentatively, D is TRBD2 (6 bases). The specimen comprised whole blood, sampled in connection with sensitization to the hapten diphenylcyclopropenone (DPC). The CDR3 reads CAIGGTWTDTQYF. The CDR3 nucleotides read TGTGCCATCGGCGGGACTTGGACAGATACGCAGTATTTT.